This T cell receptor (beta chain) was identified in a study of blood T cell repertoires in COVID-19 (dated by TCRdb to the early 2020s). In terms of the full investigation: Samples from collaborators originated in the United States, Italy and Spain and spanned both the acute and convalescent phases of COVID-19. The dataset comprised deeply sampled blood TCRbeta repertoires from subjects exposed to, actively infected with, or recovered from COVID-19. Where available, HLA class I and class II types were obtained from metadata supplied by the sample provider rather than from assay-based typing. A de-identified subject ID, COVID-19 status, age in years and sex were almost always included in the sample metadata. The material from the prospective study consisted of cDNA or gDNA derived from T cells, B-cell-depleted T cells, or PBMCs. Samples came from the ongoing ImmuneRACE study (first 160 participants) plus 1,254 subjects from 6 global collaborators. The repertoires were released in a freely available public database intended as a resource for research on the immune response to SARS-CoV-2.

Collaborating institutions collected whole blood in K2EDTA tubes following their own protocols. For TCRbeta analysis, collaborators shipped samples as frozen whole blood, isolated PBMCs, or DNA extracted from either of those sample types. What the study reported, not specific to this receptor: Clinical and demographic metadata were provided uncurated, with the amount varying by source and participant.

Trimming removed 3 bases from V and 1 base from J, leaving 10 bases between the germline ends. Including the terminal cysteine and phenylalanine, the CDR3 comprises 15 residues. Only the CDR3 DNA is retained, 45 bases long and in frame from the first base. The CDR1 and CDR2 encoded by the germline V gene (reference sequence) are LNHDA and SQIVND. Comments on this clone: Its specific antigen is unknown. One base away there is no much larger clone; base qualities are not given.

TCRbeta CDR3 regions were amplified from genomic DNA by means of the immunoSEQ Assay, a bias-controlled multiplex PCR. The study's own analysis went as follows. The number of nucleated cells in each sample was estimated from the amplification of reference gene primers within the assay. Sequence reads were collapsed and filtered to measure the absolute abundance of every unique TCRbeta CDR3 rearrangement. Productive Simpson clonality was computed per sample as the square root of Simpson's diversity index over productive rearrangements. TCRdb retrieved this table from immuneACCESS and kept in-frame rearrangements only. Not all clones are present; in checked studies, unresolved V genes account for under half, and no reason is known for the remainder. From that table come the V and J calls and clone size; the DNA was used to work out D and trimming. The sample includes 200,000 to 250,000 clones, with approximately 81% observed a single time. The biggest ten clones account for 3.5% to 4% of the sample.

The TCR was taken from a woman older than 75 with acute or convalescent COVID-19. Input material: peripheral blood. The rearranged segments are TRBV19 and TRBJ1-3, with the identity of the D gene unclear. The encoded CDR3 is CASSIFTSSGNTIYF. The sequenced DNA: TGTGCCAGTAGTATTTTCACCAGTTCTGGAAACACCATATATTTT.